The rows below give T cell receptor beta chains drawn from one sample of a study of cytomegalovirus exposure and HLA in healthy donors. Data came from immunoSEQ multiplex PCR; TCRdb stores just in-frame clones and leaves some out. This sample has about 160,000 clones; approximately 81% occur once, and the top ten carry around 0.98%. The sequencing sample was made of PBMCs. Receptors originate from a man aged 25 to 40 in good health and CMV-seronegative. Both conserved end residues are part of each CDR3. D genes are given only for firm matches. Rows give clone size only sometimes, using once, few, many, or a class for an expanded clone.

j_call v_call d_call clone_size cdr3_nt cdr3_aa
TRBJ2-2 TRBV27 . . TGTGCCAGCAGGATGAGGCTCAACACCGGGGAGCTGTTTTTT CASRMRLNTGELFF
TRBJ2-7 TRBV4-2 TRBD1 . TGTGCCAGCAGCCAAGATGGGCCCGGACAGGGGGCATCCTACGAGCAGTACTTC CASSQDGPGQGASYEQYF
TRBJ2-3 TRBV29-1 . few TGCAGCGTTGTTCGCGGGGGCACAGATACGCAGTATTTT CSVVRGGTDTQYF
TRBJ2-3 TRBV7-9 TRBD2 . TGTGCCAGCAGCTTAGATTTTCGAGCTAGCGGGGGGACTGATACGCAGTATTTT CASSLDFRASGGTDTQYF
TRBJ2-7 TRBV6-1 . . TGTGCCAGCAGTGAAGGTGGGAGCTCCTACGAGCAGTACTTC CASSEGGSSYEQYF
TRBJ2-7 TRBV6-1 TRBD2 . TGTGCCAGCACTGACCGGGGCGGGGGGCTCTCCTACGAGCAGTACTTC CASTDRGGGLSYEQYF
TRBJ1-5 TRBV7-9 TRBD1 few TGTTCCAGCAGCTTAGACGCAGGGGGCATGAATCAGCCCCAGCATTTT CSSSLDAGGMNQPQHF
TRBJ2-4 TRBV4-1 TRBD2 . TGCGCCAGCAGCCTCCATCTCAGGGCGGGAGGGCTGGACCAAAACATTCAGTACTTC CASSLHLRAGGLDQNIQYF
TRBJ2-2 TRBV6-1 . . TGTGCCAGCAGTCCAAGACAGATCACCGGGGAGCTGTTTTTT CASSPRQITGELFF
TRBJ1-4 TRBV4-2 TRBD1 few TGTGCCAGCAGCCAGGATCCTGCGAGACAGGGAAATGAAAAACTGTTTTTT CASSQDPARQGNEKLFF
TRBJ1-1 TRBV29-1 TRBD1 . TGCAGCGCCTCGACAGGGGGTAGGACTGAAGCTTTCTTT CSASTGGRTEAFF
TRBJ2-7 TRBV5-4 TRBD2 . TGTGCCAGCAGCTACGGGACTAGGGGGGCCGAGCAGTACTTC CASSYGTRGAEQYF
TRBJ2-6 TRBV30 TRBD1 . TGTGCCTGGAGCCGGGACAGGGACAATTCTGGGGCCAACGTCCTGACTTTC CAWSRDRDNSGANVLTF
TRBJ2-3 TRBV5-6 . . TGTGCCAGCAGCCAAAATAGAGATACGCAGTATTTT CASSQNRDTQYF
TRBJ1-3 TRBV5-1 . once TGCGCCAGCAGCTTGGCAGGGGACGGAAACACCATATATTTT CASSLAGDGNTIYF
TRBJ2-7 TRBV11-3 TRBD2 . TGTGCCAGCAGCTTAGAGATTGCGGGGGGTTCATACGAGCAGTACTTC CASSLEIAGGSYEQYF
TRBJ2-3 TRBV4-2 TRBD2 once TGTGCCAGCAGCTCTTTTCGGGGGGGGCATACAACAGATACGCAGTATTTT CASSSFRGGHTTDTQYF
TRBJ1-1 TRBV5-1 . . TGCGCCAGCAGCTTGGAAGGACACGGAGCTTTCTTT CASSLEGHGAFF
TRBJ2-7 TRBV9 . . TGTGCCAGCAGCGTAGCGGCTAGCTCCTACGAGCAGTACTTC CASSVAASSYEQYF
TRBJ1-6 TRBV5-5 . . TGTGCCAGCAGCTTGGGCGGATCGTATAATTCACCCCTCCACTTT CASSLGGSYNSPLHF
TRBJ2-7 TRBV29-1 TRBD1 once TGCAGCGTGGCTACGGACAGGGGTCACTACGAGCAGTACTTC CSVATDRGHYEQYF
TRBJ2-7 TRBV9 . . TGTGCCAGCAGCGCCCCGGGCGGGTTGGAAATCTACGAGCAGTACTTC CASSAPGGLEIYEQYF
TRBJ2-3 TRBV5-1 . once TGCGCCAGCAGGGTAGAGTGGAGCACAGATACGCAGTATTTT CASRVEWSTDTQYF
TRBJ1-1 TRBV9 TRBD1 . TGTGCCAGCAGCGTAGGCGTTTCGGACAGGGTCACTGAAGCTTTCTTT CASSVGVSDRVTEAFF